The 27 T cell receptor beta chains below were found in one sample sequenced in a study of cytomegalovirus exposure and HLA in healthy donors. In the PCR, 60 Vbeta and 13 Jbeta primers were used. The assay was immunoSEQ multiplex PCR, and TCRdb's table has in-frame clones only and misses some. Altogether some 180,000 clones are present, roughly 84% being singletons, with the ten largest covering over 2%. Sequenced input: PBMCs. The receptors were sampled from a man aged 25 to 40 in good health and CMV-seropositive.

The chain carries TRBV7-9 and TRBJ1-2; a weak D match, TRBD1 (5 bases). The CDR3 runs to 11 residues. Germline values: CDR1 SEHNR, CDR2 FQNEAQ (reference sequence). The ends were cut back, 6 bases at V and 8 bases at J, with 10 bases in the middle. The CDR3 sequence: CASREGSGYTF. CDR3 nucleotide sequence: TGTGCCAGCAGGGAGGGGTCAGGCTACACCTTC.

The chain carries TRBV7-2 and TRBJ2-5; possibly TRBD1 for D (6 bases). V lost 2 bases and J 5 bases, leaving 15 bases between the germline ends. Germline lookup yields CDR1 SGHTA and CDR2 FQGNSA. The CDR3 is 15 residues long. CDR3 in amino acids: CASSLNNRVRETQYF. The CDR3 DNA follows: TGTGCCAGCAGCTTAAATAACAGGGTGAGGGAGACCCAGTACTTC.

The chain has TRBV29-1 and TRBJ2-1; the D gene is possibly TRBD2 (6 bases). The length of the CDR3 is 15 residues. In germline, CDR1 is SQVTM, CDR2 ANQGSEA. V was cut by 3 bases and J by 4 bases, with 16 bases left in between. In DNA, the CDR3 is TGCAGCGTTGAGGGCGTCGCCAGCGGGTACAATGAGCAGTTCTTC. It encodes CSVEGVASGYNEQFF.

Comments on this clone: A junction boundary mismatches the germline segment, possibly from a read error. This sequence joins TRBV5-6 and TRBJ1-6; 7 bases agree with TRBD1. Germline loops: CDR1 SGHDT, CDR2 YYEEEE. CDR3 length equals 14 residues. CDR3 region: CASTLDRSHSPLHF. DNA of the CDR3: TGTGCCAGCACCTTGGACAGGTCTCATTCACCCCTCCACTTT.

The rearrangement uses TRBV7-9 and TRBJ2-7, with 7 positions matching TRBD1. Germline-derived CDR1 and CDR2 are SEHNR and FQNEAQ (reference sequence). The CDR3 has 14 residues. CDR3 nucleotide sequence: TGTTCCAGCAGCTTAACAGGGGTTGCCTACGAGCAGTACGTC. As protein: CSSSLTGVAYEQYV.

V usage is TRBV12-5 and J usage is TRBJ1-1; tentatively, D is TRBD1 (5 bases). Between the trimmed V and J ends, which lost 2 bases and 9 bases, there was a span of 10 bases. The CDR3 contains 12 residues. Looked up from germline, CDR1 is LGHNT and CDR2 is FRNRAP. CDR3 bases: TGTGCTAGTGGTTTGAGGAGGGGACAAGCTTTCTTT. Residues: CASGLRRGQAFF. Combining the CDR3 with reference TRBV12-5 and TRBJ1-1 gives the whole variable domain DARVTQTPRHKVTEMGQEVTMRCQPILGHNTVFWYRQTMMQGLELLAYFRNRAPLDDSGMPKDRFSAEMPDATLATLKIQPSEPRDSAVYFCASGLRRGQAFFGQGTRLTVV.

The CDR3 is CASSLGLVRDQPQHF. The CDR3 DNA reads as TGTGCCAGCAGCTTAGGTCTGGTACGAGATCAGCCCCAGCATTTT. The chain recombines TRBV7-2 with TRBJ1-5; no clear D. The CDR3 consists of 15 residues. V shed 1 base and J shed 5 bases, with 12 bases lying between them. Germline-derived CDR1 and CDR2 are SGHTA and FQGNSA.

This chain connects TRBV7-2 to TRBJ1-1; no firm D call. The V end lost 5 bases, the J end lost 0 bases, and 16 bases lay between the germline ends. Per germline, CDR1 SGHTA and CDR2 FQGNSA. CDR3 length: 16 amino acids. The CDR3 DNA reads as TGTGCCAGCAGCCCTGAAATTGAGCTAATGAACACTGAAGCTTTCTTT. It codes for CASSPEIELMNTEAFF.

The CDR3 here is CASSLKRSDGYTF. CDR3 DNA: TGTGCCAGCAGCTTAAAGAGGTCAGATGGCTACACCTTC. The genes are TRBV7-9 and TRBJ1-2; D unresolved. Germline V gene sequence: CDR1 SEHNR, CDR2 FQNEAQ (reference sequence). V was cut by 2 bases and J by 6 bases, with 10 bases left in between. The CDR3 totals 13 residues.

CDR3 sequence reads: CASSQAGVSYSSYEQYF. In DNA form, the CDR3 reads TGCGCCAGCAGCCAAGCGGGAGTGAGCTACAGCTCCTACGAGCAGTACTTC. The rearrangement uses TRBV10-2 and TRBJ2-7, with TRBD2 matching 8 bases. J lost 0 bases, V lost 6 bases, and 13 bases had no gene match. CDR3 length: 17 residues. Germline-derived CDR1 and CDR2 are WSHSY and SAAADI.

The rearrangement links TRBV7-8 to TRBJ2-5; TRBD1 agrees at 8 bases. The V gene's germline CDR1 is SGHVS and CDR2 FQNEAQ. The CDR3 totals 16 residues. V gave up 8 bases and J gave up 6 bases; unmatched junction bases: 17. CDR3 residues: CASSWGFPGGGKTQYF. The DNA for the CDR3 is TGTGCCAGCTCCTGGGGTTTTCCAGGGGGCGGGAAGACCCAGTACTTC.

This clone was counted between two and nine times. The V and J genes are TRBV6-1 and TRBJ2-3; D not resolved. Germline loops: CDR1 MNHNS, CDR2 SASEGT. The length of the CDR3 is 15 residues. Trimming removed 1 base at V and 0 bases at J, with 8 bases between. The chain's CDR3 is CASSEDSSSTDTQYF. The CDR3 nucleotides read TGTGCCAGCAGTGAAGATTCCTCTAGCACAGATACGCAGTATTTT.

This sequence joins TRBV6-4 and TRBJ2-7; 12 positions agree with TRBD2. Germline V lookup: CDR1 MRHNA, CDR2 SNTAGT. CDR3 length equals 14 residues. After removal of 6 bases from V and 6 bases from J, the junction contained 6 bases not matched to a gene. The CDR3 nucleotides read TGTGCCAGCAGGATGACTAGCGGGAGCGGCGAGCAGTACTTC. It yields the protein CASRMTSGSGEQYF.

This chain links TRBV28 with TRBJ2-2, with a tentative D call TRBD2 (6 bases). Germline loops: CDR1 MDHEN, CDR2 SYDVKM. The CDR3 length is 14 residues. Trimming took off 5 bases at V and 6 bases at J, with 13 bases between the two ends. The CDR3 reads CASSIRGGAGELFF. CDR3 DNA: TGTGCCAGCAGTATCCGCGGCGGGGCCGGGGAGCTGTTTTTT. Full variable domain (missing parts from reference TRBV28 and TRBJ2-2): DVKVTQSSRYLVKRTGEKVFLECVQDMDHENMFWYRQDPGLGLRLIYFSYDVKMKEKGDIPEGYSVSREKKERFSLILESASTNQTSMYLCASSIRGGAGELFFGEGSRLTVL.

The chain recombines TRBV19 with TRBJ2-2, with a weak D call TRBD1 (6 bases). Trimming removed 2 bases from V and 5 bases from J, with 21 bases in between. Germline assignment: CDR1 LNHDA and CDR2 SQIVND (reference sequence). The CDR3 sequence is 18 residues long. The CDR3 sequence is CASSIRGWVGTRTGELFF. CDR3 coding DNA: TGTGCCAGTAGTATAAGGGGATGGGTTGGGACAAGAACCGGGGAGCTGTTTTTT. Supplemented by reference TRBV19 and TRBJ2-2, the full variable domain reads DGGITQSPKYLFRKEGQNVTLSCEQNLNHDAMYWYRQDPGQGLRLIYYSQIVNDFQKGDIAEGYSVSREKKESFPLTVTSAQKNPTAFYLCASSIRGWVGTRTGELFFGEGSRLTVL.

This rearrangement joins TRBV19 to TRBJ2-3, with unresolved D. Germline V lookup: CDR1 LNHDA, CDR2 SQIVND (reference sequence). V was pared by 4 bases and J by 4 bases, with 3 bases between. CDR3 length: 11 residues. DNA for the CDR3: TGTGCCAGTAGTACCGCAGATACGCAGTATTTT. It translates to CASSTADTQYF.

V and J are TRBV11-2 and TRBJ2-5, with 7 positions matching TRBD2. The V and J ends lost 5 bases and 7 bases, in that order; junction bases with no gene match: 13. Looked up from germline, CDR1 is SGHAT and CDR2 is FQNNGV. This CDR3 contains 15 residues. CDR3 nucleotide sequence: TGTGCCAGCAGCCCTACCCGGACTAGAGGCGTGACCCAGTACTTC. Its protein is CASSPTRTRGVTQYF.

V is TRBV13 and J is TRBJ2-7; D gene ambiguous. The V end lost 5 bases, the J end lost 2 bases, and 10 bases lay between the germline ends. CDR1 is PRHDT and CDR2 is FYEKMQ in the germline V gene (reference sequence). The CDR3 has 13 residues. The CDR3 sequence: CASSPGRPYEQYF. CDR3 bases: TGTGCCAGCAGCCCTGGGCGCCCCTACGAGCAGTACTTC.

The rearrangement links TRBV4-3 to TRBJ2-1; tentative D call: TRBD2 (5 bases). The germline V gene has CDR1 LGHNA and CDR2 YSLEER. The CDR3 consists of 15 residues. V lost 0 bases to trimming and J lost 8 bases, with 14 bases between them. The CDR3 protein is CASSQDGERTYEQFF. CDR3 nucleotides: TGCGCCAGCAGCCAAGATGGGGAGAGAACCTATGAGCAGTTCTTC.

This clone was seen just once. This chain connects TRBV7-9 to TRBJ2-7, with D possibly being TRBD1 (6 bases). The CDR3 contains 12 residues. Trimming pared 6 bases from V and 4 bases from J, leaving 10 bases between. CDR1 SEHNR and CDR2 FQNEAQ come from the germline V gene (reference sequence). CDR3 sequence reads: CASSYRDYEQYF. CDR3 nucleotide sequence: TGTGCCAGCAGTTACAGGGATTACGAGCAGTACTTC.

The chain recombines TRBV7-2 with TRBJ2-7; 8 positions match TRBD1. Germline V lookup: CDR1 SGHTA, CDR2 FQGNSA. This CDR3 is built from 14 residues. V shed 5 bases and J 6 bases; nucleotides not matched to a gene: 9. The CDR3 coding sequence is TGTGCCAGCAGCCCGATCCGGACAGGGACCGAGCAGTACTTC. Amino acids: CASSPIRTGTEQYF.

The CDR3 region has the DNA TGTGCCAGCAGCGTAGAACTGCGGCGGCCGGGGGACACCATATATTTT. Protein sequence: CASSVELRRPGDTIYF. V usage is TRBV9 and J usage is TRBJ1-3; D may be TRBD1 (5 bases). Germline V gene lookup returns CDR1 SGDLS and CDR2 YYNGEE. The V and J ends lost 0 bases and 8 bases respectively, with 18 bases between them. This CDR3 contains 16 residues.

On this clone itself: One end of the junction fails to match germline, which may point to a read error. The chain is built from TRBV6-1 and TRBJ1-4; D perhaps matches TRBD1 (5 bases). In germline, CDR1 is MNHNS, CDR2 SASEGT. The CDR3 sequence is 11 residues long. Written as DNA, the CDR3 is TGTGCCAGCAAGGACAATGGGCCCTCATCTTTT. Its translation is CASKDNGPSSF.

The chain joins TRBV25-1 to TRBJ2-3, with 8 bases identical to TRBD2. Looked up from germline, CDR1 is MGHDK and CDR2 is SYGVNS. The CDR3 runs to 15 residues. V shed 3 bases, J shed 2 bases, and the junction held 4 bases outside the gene matches. The CDR3 here is CASSDTSGFTDTQYF. CDR3 coding DNA: TGTGCCAGCAGTGATACTAGCGGATTCACAGATACGCAGTATTTT.

This clone was picked up a small number of times. The chain recombines TRBV4-2 with TRBJ2-3; 8 bases match TRBD2. V was clipped by 5 bases and J by 2 bases; unmatched bases: 9. CDR3 length equals 16 residues. The germline V gene encodes CDR1 LGHNA and CDR2 YNFKEQ. In nucleotides, the CDR3 is TGTGCCAGCAGCGAAAGAGGGACTAGGCCCACAGATACGCAGTATTTT. This sequence encodes CASSERGTRPTDTQYF.

Only a few counts were recorded for this clone. The chain recombines TRBV6-5 with TRBJ1-3; no firm D call. Germline V gene lookup returns CDR1 MNHEY and CDR2 SVGAGI. V was trimmed by 3 bases and J by 3 bases, leaving 12 bases between them. The CDR3 loop spans 15 amino acids. This chain's CDR3 is CASSYYGTSGNTIYF. CDR3 in DNA: TGTGCCAGCAGTTATTACGGTACTAGTGGAAACACCATATATTTT.

The chain is built from TRBV30 and TRBJ2-7; D unresolved. The germline CDR1 and CDR2 sequences are GTSNPN and SVGIG (reference sequence). The CDR3 is made up of 13 amino acids. V was clipped by 1 base and J by 2 bases, with 9 bases between them. This CDR3 is CAWSENSAYEQYF. The DNA of the CDR3 is TGTGCCTGGAGTGAAAACTCCGCCTACGAGCAGTACTTC.